This T cell receptor (beta chain) came from a study of CXCR3-negative and CXCR3-positive naive CD8 T cells. At the level of the study: Sequencing yielded 150 million or so TRB reads, roughly 1.5 +/- 0.3 million per library. General study points: TRBV-TRBJ usage was alike in naive CXCR3-negative and CXCR3-positive cells but differed in memory cells. Much lower diversity was found in memory CD8+ cells, while both naive subsets had comparably high diversity. More hydrophobic TRB CDR3s were found in CXCR3-positive naive cells than in CXCR3-negative naive cells.

Comments on this clonotype: The target antigen is unknown.

UMI-tagged TRB cDNA libraries were built via 5' RACE. TCRdb reanalyzed the 5' RACE reads, giving one entry per CDR3 protein sequence and no DNA. In all, the sample yields 100,000 or so distinct CDR3 sequences. The CDR3 has 15 residues. In germline, CDR1 is MNHEY, CDR2 SMNVEV (reference sequence). The TCR comes from a human donor in good health. Some clones in this sample may be carry-over from other donors' samples. The sample was naive CXCR3+ CD8+ T cells from blood. Documented subset: CD45RO-CCR7+CD27+CD95- naive CD8+ T cells expressing CXCR3 (TNR3+). The rearrangement uses TRBV27 and TRBJ2-7; the TCRdb D gene call, TRBD2, has no DNA to confirm it. This CDR3 reads CASSWAGTSTYEQYF.